Presented here are 23 T cell receptor beta chains from one specimen sequenced in a study of CD8 T cells in ankylosing spondylitis. TCRdb re-derived calls from the 5' RACE reads in MiXCR, one entry per CDR3 protein. The sample holds 200,000 to 300,000 distinct CDR3 sequences, 8% to 9% seen once. Sequences were obtained from blood, either unsorted or a sorted T cell fraction (not recorded which). Receptors were obtained from a female donor with ankylosing spondylitis or in good health (not recorded which).

This clonotype was counted at least ten times. This chain links TRBV7-2 with TRBJ2-3, with 9 bases lining up with TRBD2. The CDR3 contains 15 residues. The germline V gene encodes CDR1 SGHTA and CDR2 FQGNSA. Losses at the gene ends were 5 bases for V and 1 base for J; bases not matched to a gene: 4. The CDR3 region is CASSPWTSGTDTQYF. In DNA form, the CDR3 reads TGTGCCAGCAGCCCCTGGACTAGCGGCACAGATACGCAGTATTTT.

As for this clonotype: This sequence may be a read error, since a much larger clone differs from it by one base. This chain uses TRBV24-1 with TRBJ1-1; the D gene is possibly TRBD1 (5 bases). V lost 12 bases to trimming and J lost 10 bases, with 20 bases between them. The CDR3 extends over 12 amino acids. Germline values: CDR1 KGHDR, CDR2 SFDVKD. The CDR3 sequence is CAAGDELVLAFF. CDR3 nucleotide sequence: TGTGCCGCCGGGGACGAGCTCGTTCTAGCTTTCTTT.

In its sample, this clonotype was seen many times. The chain is built from TRBV5-4 and TRBJ2-1; D is possibly TRBD1 or TRBD2 (5 bases each). The CDR3 covers 16 residues. Trimming pared 3 bases from V and 8 bases from J, leaving 21 bases between. Germline V gene data show CDR1 as SGHNT and CDR2 as YYREEE (reference sequence). The CDR3, as DNA: TGTGCCAGCAGCTGGCCCGGGACCCATATTGGGGATGAGCAGTTCTTC. This sequence encodes CASSWPGTHIGDEQFF. The complete variable domain, with remaining parts taken from reference TRBV5-4 and TRBJ2-1, reads ETGVTQSPTHLIKTRGQQVTLRCSSQSGHNTVSWYQQALGQGPQFIFQYYREEENGRGNFPPRFSGLQFPNYSSELNVNALELDDSALYLCASSWPGTHIGDEQFFGPGTRLTVL.

At least ten counts were recorded for this clonotype. The chain is built from TRBV21-1 and TRBJ2-1; the listed D gene, TRBD1, was not tested against the DNA. TRBV21-1 counts as a pseudogene. The CDR3 extends over 19 amino acids. The CDR3 reads CASSPILKGTGSTYNEQFF. In nucleotides, the CDR3 is TGTGCCAGCAGCCCGATCCTTAAGGGGACAGGGAGTACCTACAATGAGCAGTTCTTC.

Many counts were recorded for this clonotype. The chain recombines TRBV6-6 with TRBJ2-7; D gene uncertain. Germline-derived CDR1 and CDR2 are MNHNY and SVGAGI (reference sequence). This CDR3 has 12 amino acids. Trimming removed 6 bases from V and 2 bases from J, with 8 bases in between. DNA for the CDR3: TGTGCCAGCAGCAAGATACCCTACGAGCAGTACTTC. Translated: CASSKIPYEQYF.

This clonotype was seen repeatedly, ten times or more. V gene TRBV10-3 combines with J gene TRBJ2-7, with D possibly matching TRBD2 (5 bases). The germline V gene has CDR1 ENHRY and CDR2 SYGVKD. V dropped 0 bases and J dropped 7 bases, with 10 bases sitting between them. This CDR3 contains 13 residues. The CDR3 DNA follows: TGTGCCATCAGTGAGTCGAGGGTCTGGGAGCAGTACTTC. The encoded protein is CAISESRVWEQYF.

This clonotype was seen ten or more times. The chain combines TRBV12-3 or TRBV12-4 with TRBJ1-5; D uncertain. This CDR3 contains 13 residues. Trimming took 6 bases from V and 1 from J, leaving 7 bases between them. The CDR3 region is CASSPQSNQPQHF. For the CDR3, the DNA is TGTGCCAGCAGCCCTCAGAGCAATCAGCCCCAGCATTTT.

This clonotype was seen only a few times. This chain links TRBV7-2 with TRBJ2-7; 11 bases map to TRBD1. V was pared by 1 base and J by 10 bases, with 9 bases of the junction left unmatched. Germline V CDR1 and CDR2: SGHTA, FQGNSA. This CDR3 has 15 amino acids. The CDR3 DNA reads as TGTGCCAGCAGCTTAGGGGACAGGGGGACCGGTCCCCAGTACTTC. It specifies CASSLGDRGTGPQYF.

In regard to this clonotype: A read error may explain this, as a much larger clone is one base away. The V call is TRBV3-1, the J call TRBJ2-5, with D tentatively TRBD2 (6 bases). This CDR3 has 15 residues. Per the germline V gene, CDR1 is LGHDT and CDR2 is YNNKEL (reference sequence). CDR3 in DNA: TGTGCCAGCTGCCAAGATGGGAGGCTCAAGGAGACCCAGTACTTC. The encoded protein is CASCQDGRLKETQYF.

This clonotype was found many times. V gene TRBV10-2 combines with J gene TRBJ2-7; the D gene could be TRBD1 or TRBD2 (5 bases each). Germline V gene data show CDR1 as WSHSY and CDR2 as SAAADI. This CDR3 spans 13 amino acids. V was clipped by 5 bases and J by 6 bases, with 14 bases between them. The CDR3 sequence: CASSSRGVSEQYF. CDR3 DNA: TGCGCCAGCAGTTCGAGGGGTGTCTCCGAGCAGTACTTC.

In its sample, this clonotype was seen many times. The V call is TRBV30, the J call TRBJ2-2; the match to TRBD1 covers 7 bases. Germline V lookup: CDR1 GTSNPN, CDR2 SVGIG (reference sequence). This CDR3 region has 15 residues. Trimming removed 6 bases from V and 3 bases from J; junction bases left unmatched: 10. The CDR3 sequence is CACQLRDSYTGELFF. CDR3 in DNA: TGTGCCTGCCAACTCCGGGACAGCTACACCGGGGAGCTGTTTTTT.

This clonotype was counted ten times or more. The junction and the germline gene differ at one end; a read error may be behind it. This sequence joins TRBV7-9 and TRBJ2-7; D gene ambiguous. Germline V gives CDR1 SEHNR, CDR2 FQNEAQ (reference sequence). The CDR3 totals 13 residues. The CDR3 spells CASSLGISYEQYF. For the CDR3, the DNA is TGCGCCAGCAGCTTGGGTATATCCTACGAGCAGTACTTC.

This clonotype appeared many times. V is TRBV7-3 and J is TRBJ2-3, with 7 nucleotides matching TRBD2. There are 18 residues in the CDR3. CDR1 and CDR2 (germline): SGHTA, FQGTGA. V was pared by 5 bases and J by 1 base, with 15 bases of the junction left unmatched. Here the CDR3 reads CASSPIPLMAGGTDTQYF. DNA of the CDR3: TGTGCCAGCAGCCCAATCCCTCTCATGGCGGGAGGCACAGATACGCAGTATTTT.

This clonotype was counted ten times or more. V is TRBV5-8 and J is TRBJ2-7; tentative D call: TRBD1 (5 bases). Trimming stripped 0 bases from V and 5 bases from J, with 15 bases between. CDR1 is SGHTS and CDR2 is YDEGEE in the germline V gene. The CDR3 runs 15 residues. The CDR3: CASSLEEGRENEQYF. DNA for the CDR3: TGTGCCAGCAGCTTGGAGGAAGGCAGGGAAAACGAGCAGTACTTC. The full variable domain, rest sourced from reference TRBV5-8 and TRBJ2-7, is EAGVTQSPTHLIKTRGQQATLRCSPISGHTSVYWYQQALGLGLQFLLWYDEGEERNRGNFPPRFSGRQFPNYSSELNVNALELEDSALYLCASSLEEGRENEQYFGPGTRLTVT.

In its sample, this clonotype was seen many times. The J gene is TRBJ2-3, the V gene TRBV11-1, with TRBD1 matching 8 bases. The ends lost 1 base at V and 4 bases at J; junction bases unmatched: 10. This CDR3 has 17 residues. Germline CDR1 SGHAT, CDR2 FQDESV (reference sequence). The CDR3 DNA reads as TGTGCCAGCAGCTTAGGGTTCGACAGGGGAATCTCAGATACGCAGTATTTT. Translation: CASSLGFDRGISDTQYF.

This clonotype appeared once. V usage is TRBV28 and J usage is TRBJ2-6; unclear D gene. In germline, CDR1 is MDHEN, CDR2 SYDVKM. The CDR3 consists of 13 residues. V was clipped by 8 bases and J by 0 bases, with 5 bases between them. The DNA of the CDR3 is TGTGCCAGCGTTAGCTCTGGGGCCAACGTCCTGACTTTC. Protein product: CASVSSGANVLTF.

At least ten counts were recorded for this clonotype. The J gene is TRBJ1-2, the V gene TRBV6-2 or TRBV6-3; 8 bases are shared with TRBD1. CDR1 and CDR2 from the germline V gene are MNHEY and SVGEGT. V lost 6 bases to trimming and J lost 7 bases; unmatched junction nucleotides: 4. This CDR3 is built from 12 residues. Here the CDR3 reads CASRSGGGGYTF. For the CDR3, the DNA is TGTGCCAGCAGATCAGGGGGCGGTGGCTACACCTTC.

This clonotype appeared many times. This chain connects TRBV7-9 to TRBJ2-7; TRBD1 agrees at 7 bases. V gave up 5 bases and J gave up 3 bases; unmatched junction bases: 10. Germline CDR1 is SEHNR and CDR2 is FQNEAQ (reference sequence). CDR3 length: 15 amino acids. CDR3 in amino acids: CASSLPDRKGYEQYF. The CDR3 bases are TGTGCCAGCAGCCTGCCGGACAGGAAGGGCTACGAGCAGTACTTC.

This clonotype has at least ten counts. The chain combines TRBV20-1 with TRBJ2-1, with 11 bases identical to TRBD2. V lost 3 bases and J lost 2; bases outside the gene matches: 9. The length of the CDR3 is 17 residues. CDR1 is DFQATT, CDR2 SNEGSKA, per germline (reference sequence). Here the CDR3 DNA reads TGCAGTGCTAGCGAACTCCTACTAGCGGGAGCCTACAATGAGCAGTTCTTC. This codes for CSASELLLAGAYNEQFF.

This clonotype has ten or more counts. The chain recombines TRBV6-2 or TRBV6-3 with TRBJ1-2; D uncertain. The CDR3 loop spans 13 amino acids. Trimming pared 6 bases from V and 6 bases from J, leaving 14 bases between. The germline CDR1 and CDR2 sequences are MNHEY and SVGEGT. DNA for the CDR3: TGTGCCAGCAGCTCCCCTAGGGATCATGGCTACACCTTC. It is translated as CASSSPRDHGYTF.

This clonotype was seen only a few times. This chain joins TRBV20-1 and TRBJ2-1; 7 bases match TRBD2. The CDR3 extends over 15 amino acids. Germline values: CDR1 DFQATT, CDR2 SNEGSKA (reference sequence). V trimming: 6 bases; J trimming: 2 bases; junction bases outside the gene matches: 10. The CDR3 region is CSAPKRGPTYNEQFF. For the CDR3, the DNA is TGCAGTGCCCCAAAGCGGGGCCCTACCTACAATGAGCAGTTCTTC.

This clonotype was seen many times. The chain employs TRBV5-1 and TRBJ2-2; maybe TRBD2 (5 bases). V lost 2 bases to trimming and J lost 6 bases, with 14 bases between them. The CDR3 spans 15 residues. From germline, CDR1 is SGHRS and CDR2 YFSETQ. CDR3 bases: TGCGCCAGCAGCTTAAGGGCCGGGGTGTCCGGGGAGCTGTTTTTT. It yields the protein CASSLRAGVSGELFF.

The table lists this clonotype with many counts. The chain uses TRBV3-1 and TRBJ2-7, with 9 nucleotides matching TRBD2. With 4 bases clipped from V and 4 bases from J, the junction kept 8 bases outside the gene matches. This CDR3 spans 15 amino acids. CDR1 is LGHDT and CDR2 is YNNKEL in the germline V gene (reference sequence). DNA of the CDR3: TGTGCCAGCAGCCCCAAGTGGGGACTAGCTTACGAGCAGTACTTC. Amino acids: CASSPKWGLAYEQYF.